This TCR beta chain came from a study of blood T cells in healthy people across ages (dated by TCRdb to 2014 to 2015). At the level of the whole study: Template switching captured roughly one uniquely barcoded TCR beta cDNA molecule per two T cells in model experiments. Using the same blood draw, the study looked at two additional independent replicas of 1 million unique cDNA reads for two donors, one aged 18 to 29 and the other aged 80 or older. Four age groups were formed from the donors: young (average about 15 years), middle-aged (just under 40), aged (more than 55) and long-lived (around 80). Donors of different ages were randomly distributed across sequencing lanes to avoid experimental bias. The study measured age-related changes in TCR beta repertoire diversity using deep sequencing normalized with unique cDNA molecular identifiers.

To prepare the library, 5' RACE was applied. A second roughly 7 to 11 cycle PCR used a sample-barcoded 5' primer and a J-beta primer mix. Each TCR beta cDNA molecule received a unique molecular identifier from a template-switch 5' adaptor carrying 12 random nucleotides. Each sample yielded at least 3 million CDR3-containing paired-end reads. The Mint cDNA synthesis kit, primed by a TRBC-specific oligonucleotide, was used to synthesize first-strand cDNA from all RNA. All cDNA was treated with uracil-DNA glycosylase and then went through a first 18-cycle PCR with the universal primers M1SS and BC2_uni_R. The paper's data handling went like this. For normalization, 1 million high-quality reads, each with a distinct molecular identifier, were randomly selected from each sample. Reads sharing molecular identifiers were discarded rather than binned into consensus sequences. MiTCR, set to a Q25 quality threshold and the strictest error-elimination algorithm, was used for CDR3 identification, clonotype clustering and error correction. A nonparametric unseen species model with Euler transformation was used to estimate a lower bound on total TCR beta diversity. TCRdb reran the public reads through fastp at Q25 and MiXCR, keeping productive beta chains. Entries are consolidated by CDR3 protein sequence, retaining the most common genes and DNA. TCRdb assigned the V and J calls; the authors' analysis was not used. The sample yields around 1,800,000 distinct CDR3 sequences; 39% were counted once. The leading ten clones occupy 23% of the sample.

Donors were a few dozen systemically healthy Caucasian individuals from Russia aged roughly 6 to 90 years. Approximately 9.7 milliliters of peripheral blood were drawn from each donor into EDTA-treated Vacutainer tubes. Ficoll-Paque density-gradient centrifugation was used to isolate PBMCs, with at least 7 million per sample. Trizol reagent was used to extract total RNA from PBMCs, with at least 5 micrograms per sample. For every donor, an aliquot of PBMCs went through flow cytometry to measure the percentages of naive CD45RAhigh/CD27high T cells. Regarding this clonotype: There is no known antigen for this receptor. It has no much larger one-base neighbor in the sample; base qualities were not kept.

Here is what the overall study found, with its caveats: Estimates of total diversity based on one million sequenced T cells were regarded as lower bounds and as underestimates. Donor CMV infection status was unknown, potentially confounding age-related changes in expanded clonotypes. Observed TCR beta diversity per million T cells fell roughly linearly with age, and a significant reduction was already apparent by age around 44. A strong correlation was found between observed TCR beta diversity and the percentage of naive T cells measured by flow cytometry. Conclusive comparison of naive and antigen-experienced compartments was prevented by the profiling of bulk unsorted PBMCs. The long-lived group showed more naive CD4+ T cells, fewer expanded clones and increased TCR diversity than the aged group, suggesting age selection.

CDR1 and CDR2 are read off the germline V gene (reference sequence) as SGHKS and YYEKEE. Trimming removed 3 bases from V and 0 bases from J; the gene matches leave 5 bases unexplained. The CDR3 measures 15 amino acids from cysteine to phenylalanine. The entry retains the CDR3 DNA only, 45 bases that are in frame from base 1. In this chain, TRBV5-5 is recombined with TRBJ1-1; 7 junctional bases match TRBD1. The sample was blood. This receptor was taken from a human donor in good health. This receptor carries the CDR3 CASSYPGTVNTEAFF. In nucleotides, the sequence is TGTGCCAGCAGCTACCCCGGGACAGTGAACACTGAAGCTTTCTTT.